These 32 T cell receptor beta chains share one sample of origin, sequenced in a study of beta chain features in type 1 diabetes. The whole isolated RNA underwent reverse transcription, so sequencing captured expressed TCRB transcripts. Measured with immunoSEQ multiplex PCR; TCRdb has only the in-frame clones, and not every one. The data contain a few hundred thousand clones, around 20% of them singletons. The sample consisted of naive CD4+ T cells from blood. The receptors stem from a woman under 30 in good health.

This clone was observed a handful of times. CDR3 loop: CAWSVGGHSNQPQHF. The CDR3 DNA sequence: TGTGCCTGGAGTGTAGGGGGCCATAGCAATCAGCCCCAGCATTTT. The genes are TRBV30 and TRBJ1-5; TRBD1 matches at 7 bases. There are 15 residues in the CDR3. V lost 0 bases to trimming and J lost 0 bases; unmatched junction nucleotides: 2. Germline V lookup: CDR1 GTSNPN, CDR2 SVGIG (reference sequence).

The J gene is TRBJ2-7, the V gene TRBV10-3, with a tentative D call TRBD1 (6 bases). The CDR3 runs 14 residues. Germline lookup yields CDR1 ENHRY and CDR2 SYGVKD. Trimming removed 6 bases from V and 0 bases from J, with 12 bases in between. The CDR3 coding sequence is TGTGCCATCAGGGAACAGGGCAGCTCCTACGAGCAGTACTTC. It is translated as CAIREQGSSYEQYF.

The chain links TRBV19 to TRBJ2-7, with 9 bases lining up with TRBD2. The CDR3 contains 16 residues. The V and J ends lost 2 bases and 3 bases, in that order; junction bases with no gene match: 8. From germline, CDR1 is LNHDA and CDR2 SQIVND (reference sequence). The CDR3 sequence: CASSIRPSGDIYEQYF. CDR3 sequence (DNA): TGTGCCAGTAGTATACGTCCTAGCGGGGATATCTACGAGCAGTACTTC.

The sample holds a few counts of this clone. The genes are TRBV14 and TRBJ2-7; the D gene is possibly TRBD1 (5 bases). The V end was cut by 1 base, the J end by 3 bases, with 19 bases between. This CDR3 contains 17 residues. Per the germline V gene, CDR1 is SGHDN and CDR2 is FVKESK. The CDR3 nucleotides are TGTGCCAGCAGCCAAGGCCGGATCAGGGCAAATATCTACGAGCAGTACTTC. Amino acid sequence: CASSQGRIRANIYEQYF.

The chain carries TRBV2 and TRBJ2-3; a possible D gene is TRBD1 (6 bases). V lost 5 bases to trimming and J lost 1 base, with 13 bases between them. Looked up from germline, CDR1 is SNHLY and CDR2 is FYNNEI. The CDR3 length is 15 residues. CDR3 loop: CASSPDRWGTDTQYF. DNA for the CDR3: TGTGCCAGCAGTCCTGACAGGTGGGGCACAGATACGCAGTATTTT. Filled out from reference TRBV2 and TRBJ2-3, the complete variable domain reads EPEVTQTPSHQVTQMGQEVILRCVPISNHLYFYWYRQILGQKVEFLVSFYNNEISEKSEIFDDQFSVERPDGSNFTLKIRSTKLEDSAMYFCASSPDRWGTDTQYFGPGTRLTVL.

This clone was seen more than once but under ten times. The chain employs TRBV29-1 and TRBJ2-1; 9 bases align to TRBD2. The CDR3 length is 13 residues. V lost 7 bases, J lost 7 bases, and 8 bases stayed unmatched. The germline V gene encodes CDR1 SQVTM and CDR2 ANQGSEA. The CDR3 region is CSATTSGPNEQFF. The CDR3 nucleotides read TGCAGCGCCACAACTAGCGGGCCAAATGAGCAGTTCTTC.

The rearrangement links TRBV4-1 to TRBJ2-1; D perhaps matches TRBD2 (6 bases). The V and J ends lost 0 bases and 6 bases respectively, with 15 bases between them. CDR1 and CDR2 (germline): MGHRA, YSYEKL. CDR3 length: 16 residues. The CDR3: CASSQDKVKTSNEQFF. DNA for the CDR3: TGCGCCAGCAGCCAAGATAAGGTAAAGACTAGCAATGAGCAGTTCTTC.

CDR3 bases: TGTGCCTGGAGTCGGGAGGCCAATGAGCAGTTCTTC. Protein sequence: CAWSREANEQFF. The chain employs TRBV30 and TRBJ2-1, with 7 bases lining up with TRBD2. The CDR3 runs to 12 residues. The germline V gene encodes CDR1 GTSNPN and CDR2 SVGIG (reference sequence). J gave up 6 bases and V 2 bases, and 1 base lay outside the gene matches.

This clone was seen a few times. The chain employs TRBV7-9 and TRBJ1-4; D remains ambiguous. CDR3 length equals 15 residues. The V end was cut by 1 base, the J end by 6 bases, with 12 bases between. CDR1 is SEHNR and CDR2 is FQNEAQ in the germline V gene (reference sequence). The CDR3 coding sequence is TGTGCCAGCAGCTTAGGAGTTCATGAGGATGAAAAACTGTTTTTT. Translated, it gives CASSLGVHEDEKLFF.

The chain uses TRBV18 and TRBJ1-1; 7 nucleotides match TRBD1. Per germline, CDR1 KGHSH and CDR2 LQKENI. V trimming: 5 bases; J trimming: 1 base; junction bases outside the gene matches: 7. The CDR3 loop spans 15 amino acids. This CDR3 is CASSTQGGKNTEAFF. CDR3 DNA sequence: TGTGCCAGCTCAACTCAGGGGGGCAAGAACACTGAAGCTTTCTTT.

The rearrangement joins TRBV29-1 to TRBJ1-2; maybe TRBD1 (6 bases). The germline CDR1 and CDR2 sequences are SQVTM and ANQGSEA. This CDR3 has 12 amino acids. V lost 6 bases to trimming and J lost 6 bases, with 14 bases between them. The CDR3, as DNA: TGCAGCGTGGACGGACAGCTGCATGGCTACACCTTC. It encodes CSVDGQLHGYTF.

V gene TRBV4-3 combines with J gene TRBJ1-4; no definite D call. The CDR3 totals 15 residues. V was cut by 1 base and J by 3 bases, with 9 bases left in between. The germline gives CDR1 LGHNA, CDR2 YSLEER. The CDR3 sequence: CASSQAGAANEKLFF. The CDR3 region has the DNA TGCGCCAGCAGCCAAGCCGGAGCGGCTAATGAAAAACTGTTTTTT.

The V call is TRBV9, the J call TRBJ1-4, with D possibly TRBD1 on 5 matching bases. The CDR3 is 15 residues long. V lost 1 base, J lost 5 bases, and 12 bases lay in between. Germline V gene data show CDR1 as SGDLS and CDR2 as YYNGEE. CDR3 region: CASSVRGSGNEKLFF. CDR3 DNA: TGTGCCAGCAGCGTAAGGGGAAGCGGGAATGAAAAACTGTTTTTT.

This clone was observed a few times. The rearrangement uses TRBV9 and TRBJ1-1; tentative D call: TRBD1 (5 bases). Germline V lookup: CDR1 SGDLS, CDR2 YYNGEE. V dropped 0 bases and J dropped 1 base, with 10 bases sitting between them. The CDR3 is 15 residues long. CDR3 region: CASSVEGGANTEAFF. The DNA of the CDR3 is TGTGCCAGCAGCGTAGAAGGAGGGGCGAACACTGAAGCTTTCTTT.

The chain has TRBV11-2 and TRBJ1-5; D remains unclear. V was trimmed by 3 bases and J by 8 bases, leaving 14 bases between them. The CDR3 is 14 residues long. Germline V gives CDR1 SGHAT, CDR2 FQNNGV. The CDR3 sequence: CASSFDHNGEPQHF. CDR3 bases: TGTGCCAGCAGCTTCGACCATAACGGAGAGCCCCAGCATTTT. The whole variable domain, filled in from reference TRBV11-2 and TRBJ1-5, reads EAGVAQSPRYKIIEKRQSVAFWCNPISGHATLYWYQQILGQGPKLLIQFQNNGVVDDSQLPKDRFSAERLKGVDSTLKIQPAKLEDSAVYLCASSFDHNGEPQHFGDGTRLSIL.

This clone was picked up a small number of times. The CDR3 loop is CASSLDIYGYTF. The CDR3 nucleotides are TGTGCCAGCAGCTTAGACATCTATGGCTACACCTTC. The chain is built from TRBV7-9 and TRBJ1-2; the D is unclear. The CDR3 length is 12 residues. The V gene's germline CDR1 is SEHNR and CDR2 FQNEAQ (reference sequence). Trimming shortened V by 1 base and J by 4 bases, and 4 bases separated the two germline ends. The full variable domain, rest sourced from reference TRBV7-9 and TRBJ1-2, is DTGVSQNPRHKITKRGQNVTFRCDPISEHNRLYWYRQTLGQGPEFLTYFQNEAQLEKSRLLSDRFSAERPKGSFSTLEIQRTEQGDSAMYLCASSLDIYGYTFGSGTRLTVV.

J is TRBJ1-4 and V is TRBV18, with 10 bases matching TRBD1. The V and J ends lost 7 bases and 7 bases, in that order; junction bases with no gene match: 6. Germline loops: CDR1 KGHSH, CDR2 LQKENI. The length of the CDR3 is 14 residues. The CDR3: CASLPGQGSEKLFF. As DNA, the CDR3 is TGTGCCAGCTTACCGGGACAGGGGAGTGAAAAACTGTTTTTT.

The chain combines TRBV5-1 with TRBJ1-6; 7 positions agree with TRBD1. The trim removed 4 bases at V and 6 bases at J, leaving 4 bases unmatched. Germline loops: CDR1 SGHRS, CDR2 YFSETQ. This CDR3 comprises 14 residues. CDR3 DNA sequence: TGCGCCAGCAGCCGCGGGACAGCTAATTCACCCCTCCACTTT. Its translation is CASSRGTANSPLHF.

This chain connects TRBV4-1 to TRBJ2-2; tentative D call: TRBD2 (7 bases). Germline loops: CDR1 MGHRA, CDR2 YSYEKL. V lost 4 bases and J 4 bases, leaving 16 bases between the germline ends. This CDR3 has 16 residues. The chain's CDR3 is CASSPRGAGATGELFF. The CDR3 nucleotides are TGCGCCAGCAGCCCAAGAGGGGCGGGGGCCACCGGGGAGCTGTTTTTT.

V gene TRBV13 combines with J gene TRBJ2-5; TRBD1 agrees at 11 bases. The germline V gene has CDR1 PRHDT and CDR2 FYEKMQ (reference sequence). After removal of 4 bases from V and 2 bases from J, the junction contained 6 bases not matched to a gene. The CDR3 spans 16 residues. The CDR3 is CASSWTGGGGQETQYF. CDR3 in DNA: TGTGCCAGCAGCTGGACAGGGGGCGGTGGTCAAGAGACCCAGTACTTC.

DNA for the CDR3: TGTGCCAGCAGCGGCCAGGGGAAAGAGTCTGGGGCCAACGTCCTGACTTTC. This sequence encodes CASSGQGKESGANVLTF. The chain joins TRBV11-3 to TRBJ2-6; possibly TRBD1 for D (6 bases). Germline CDR1 reads SGHNT; CDR2 reads YENEEA. Trimming cost V 5 bases and J 1 base, with 15 bases left between them. The CDR3 consists of 17 residues.

The chain uses TRBV11-1 and TRBJ2-1; the match to TRBD2 covers 12 bases. Germline V lookup: CDR1 SGHAT, CDR2 FQDESV (reference sequence). This CDR3 has 13 residues. V shed 6 bases and J 7 bases; nucleotides not matched to a gene: 1. This chain's CDR3 is CASRLAGGNEQFF. The CDR3 bases are TGTGCCAGCAGACTAGCGGGGGGAAATGAGCAGTTCTTC.

A few counts support this clone. The V and J genes are TRBV27 and TRBJ1-5; no firm D call. The CDR3 length is 13 residues. Germline CDR1 MNHEY, CDR2 SMNVEV (reference sequence). The V end lost 9 bases, the J end lost 6 bases, and 15 bases lay between the germline ends. The CDR3: CASRTGRGQPQHF. The CDR3 region has the DNA TGTGCCAGTAGGACGGGCCGGGGTCAGCCCCAGCATTTT.

In this sample, this clone turned up a few times. The chain has TRBV2 and TRBJ2-5; 8 bases align to TRBD1. Unmatched junction bases numbered 3, after V lost 6 bases and J lost 3 bases. This CDR3 spans 13 amino acids. The germline V gene encodes CDR1 SNHLY and CDR2 FYNNEI. This CDR3 reads CASRGQAKETQYF. As DNA, the CDR3 is TGTGCCAGCAGGGGACAGGCAAAAGAGACCCAGTACTTC.

J is TRBJ2-3 and V is TRBV7-9; 7 nucleotides match TRBD1. J lost 9 bases, V lost 5 bases, and 5 bases had no gene match. This CDR3 spans 12 amino acids. The V gene's germline CDR1 is SEHNR and CDR2 FQNEAQ (reference sequence). Here the CDR3 reads CASSQQGLTQYF. Written as DNA, the CDR3 is TGTGCCAGCAGCCAACAGGGGTTGACGCAGTATTTT.

The chain employs TRBV5-1 and TRBJ2-1; D is uncertain. CDR1 and CDR2 (germline): SGHRS, YFSETQ. The CDR3 is made up of 14 amino acids. Trimming removed 0 bases from V and 2 bases from J, with 6 bases in between. CDR3 DNA sequence: TGCGCCAGCAGCTTGGCCCGGGCCTACAATGAGCAGTTCTTC. Protein product: CASSLARAYNEQFF.

The chain recombines TRBV29-1 with TRBJ2-5; D may be TRBD2 (6 bases). The CDR3 sequence is 13 residues long. CDR1 and CDR2 (germline): SQVTM, ANQGSEA. Trimming took 8 bases from V and 6 from J, leaving 19 bases between them. The DNA of the CDR3 is TGCAGCCAGGAGGGCGGTGGAGGGAAGACCCAGTACTTC. Translation gives CSQEGGGGKTQYF.

This clone was counted a few times. The gene calls are TRBV14 and TRBJ1-2; 8 bases fit TRBD1. V lost 3 bases and J lost 4; bases outside the gene matches: 7. Germline V CDR1 and CDR2: SGHDN, FVKESK. This CDR3 region has 15 residues. The CDR3 sequence is CASSHRDRISYGYTF. CDR3 DNA: TGTGCCAGCAGCCACCGGGACAGGATAAGCTATGGCTACACCTTC.

This clone has a handful of counts. The J gene is TRBJ2-5, the V gene TRBV5-1, with 7 bases aligning to TRBD1. J gave up 5 bases and V 4 bases, and 8 bases lay outside the gene matches. CDR3 size: 14 residues. Germline lookup yields CDR1 SGHRS and CDR2 YFSETQ. CDR3 DNA sequence: TGCGCCAGCAGCACTGGGACAGCTGCTGAGACCCAGTACTTC. It encodes CASSTGTAAETQYF.

The table lists this clone with a few counts. The sample carries other DNA sequences with the same CDR3. V usage is TRBV30 and J usage is TRBJ1-5; perhaps TRBD1 as D (6 bases). V was clipped by 3 bases and J by 0 bases, with 6 bases between them. Looked up from germline, CDR1 is GTSNPN and CDR2 is SVGIG (reference sequence). The CDR3 has 13 amino acids. The CDR3 protein is CAWRQGSNQPQHF. CDR3 nucleotide sequence: TGTGCCTGGAGACAGGGTAGCAATCAGCCCCAGCATTTT. The variable domain in full, with the rest retrieved from reference TRBV30 and TRBJ1-5, is SQTIHQWPATLVQPVGSPLSLECTVEGTSNPNLYWYRQAAGRGLQLLFYSVGIGQISSEVPQNLSASRPQDRQFILSSKKLLLSDSGFYLCAWRQGSNQPQHFGDGTRLSIL.

CDR3 region: CASSQEIGQPYGYTF. The CDR3 coding sequence is TGTGCCAGCAGCCAAGAAATAGGACAGCCTTATGGCTACACCTTC. The V and J genes are TRBV4-2 and TRBJ1-2; a weak D match, TRBD1 (6 bases). The ends were cut back, 0 bases at V and 5 bases at J, with 13 bases in the middle. This CDR3 has 15 residues. From germline, CDR1 is LGHNA and CDR2 YNFKEQ.

This clone has a handful of counts. This chain links TRBV15 with TRBJ2-6, with no clear D. Germline-derived CDR1 and CDR2 are LNHNV and YYDKDF (reference sequence). Trimming pared 5 bases from V and 4 bases from J, leaving 12 bases between. The CDR3 runs to 15 residues. DNA for the CDR3: TGTGCCACCAGCGCAGATACCACCGGGGCCAACGTCCTGACTTTC. This encodes CATSADTTGANVLTF.